This T cell receptor (beta chain) stems from a study of blood T cells in healthy people across ages. The CDR3 covers 13 residues. This clonotype was seen a handful of times. Combining a sample-barcoded 5' primer with a J-beta primer mix, a second PCR ran for roughly 6 to 12 cycles. TCRdb reprocessed the 5' RACE reads via MiXCR and lists one record per CDR3 protein. The table shows 800,000 to 950,000 distinct CDR3 sequences, with about 36% occurring only once. The sample taken for sequencing was blood. This clonotype was obtained from a man aged 18 to 30 in good health. V usage is TRBV12-3 or TRBV12-4 and J usage is TRBJ2-1; D gene uncertain. The J call may be incorrect, as the DNA end agrees better with TRBJ2-7. CDR3 sequence reads: CASSPPGPNEQYF. As DNA, the CDR3 is TGTGCCAGCAGTCCGCCCGGGCCCAATGAGCAGTACTTC.